This is a list of T cell receptor beta chains from one sample in a study of regulatory T cells in long-lasting Graves disease. TCRdb processed the multiplex PCR reads anew with MiXCR; each CDR3 protein has one entry. The data show 550,000 or so distinct CDR3 sequences, more than 10% seen once. These data were also filed under a second study, of T cells in Graves' hyperthyroidism and ophthalmopathy.

The sample was peripheral blood mononuclear cells (PBMCs), taken at new diagnosis, from a patient treated with antithyroid drugs. All receptors come from a woman between 25 and 40 years old with Graves disease. Both conserved end residues are part of each CDR3. The D gene is left open where the match is weak. Some rows mark clone size as missing; the rest say once, few, many or name a class of expanded clone.

>TRBJ1-1|NA|TRBV7-2|15|NA
CASSRDVLSNTEAFF
TGTGCCAGCAGCAGAGACGTTTTGTCGAACACTGAAGCTTTCTTT
>TRBJ2-1|few|TRBV5-1|14|NA
CASSLRTANNEQFF
TGCGCCAGCAGCTTGAGGACAGCCAACAATGAGCAGTTCTTC
>TRBJ2-6|NA|TRBV6-5|16|NA
CASSYSPVNGANVLTF
TGTGCCAGCAGTTACTCGCCCGTAAACGGGGCCAACGTCCTGACTTTC
>TRBJ1-6|many|TRBV7-9|12|NA
CASSLDYSPLHF
TGTGCCAGCAGCTTGGACTATTCACCCCTCCACTTT
>TRBJ2-3|many|TRBV11-1|16|TRBD2
CASSWEPSGSSDTQYF
TGTGCCAGCAGCTGGGAGCCTAGCGGGAGTAGTGATACGCAGTATTTT
>TRBJ1-1|many|TRBV5-6|14|NA
CASSLMGRGTEAFF
TGTGCCAGCAGCTTGATGGGGAGGGGCACTGAAGCTTTCTTT
>TRBJ2-7|many|TRBV3-1|14|TRBD1
CASADGRGTLEQYF
TGTGCCAGCGCCGATGGCAGGGGGACGCTCGAGCAGTACTTC
>TRBJ2-1|many|TRBV29-1|17|TRBD2
CSVVWLAGGRSYNEQFF
TGCAGCGTTGTTTGGCTAGCGGGAGGTCGATCCTACAATGAGCAGTTCTTC
>TRBJ1-6|NA|TRBV11-2|18|TRBD1
CASSAGPGTGVNNSPLHF
TGTGCCAGCAGCGCCGGGCCCGGGACAGGGGTAAATAATTCACCCCTCCACTTT
>TRBJ1-1|many|TRBV5-1|13|NA
CASKFSESTEAFF
TGCGCCAGCAAGTTTTCCGAGAGCACTGAAGCTTTCTTT